This passage covers 2 T cell receptor beta chains from one sample sequenced in a study of blood T cell repertoires in COVID-19. Only in-frame clones appear in the TCRdb table, and some are missing; sequencing was by immunoSEQ multiplex PCR. The profile shows about 250,000 clones, roughly 80% of them singletons. The source material was PBMCs or T cells enriched from blood (not recorded which). Receptors originate from a man aged 50-60 years who had recovered from COVID-19.

This chain joins TRBV14 and TRBJ1-1, with a weak D call TRBD1 (6 bases). Trimming pared 2 bases from V and 1 base from J, leaving 11 bases between. Germline V gene sequence: CDR1 SGHDN, CDR2 FVKESK. The CDR3 consists of 15 residues. The CDR3 sequence: CASSQTGNENTEAFF. The CDR3, as DNA: TGTGCCAGCAGCCAAACAGGGAATGAGAACACTGAAGCTTTCTTT.

The chain joins TRBV3-1 (or the pseudogene TRBV3-2) to TRBJ2-3, with D perhaps TRBD1 (7 bases). CDR3 length: 15 amino acids. Trimming took off 6 bases at V and 3 bases at J, with 16 bases between the two ends. Germline CDR1 LGHDT, CDR2 YNNKEL (reference sequence). The DNA of the CDR3 is TGTGCCAGCAGGTCAGGGGGAGGCCATACAGATACGCAGTATTTT. Its protein product is CASRSGGGHTDTQYF.